This TCR beta chain is from a study of graft-versus-host responses after intestinal transplantation. About the study: The whole recipient group had anti-thymocyte globulin induction followed by tacrolimus and steroids for three to four years. Regarding the study as a whole: GvH clones detected in recipient marrow included some appearing first in ileum or blood. Allografts of patients with graft-donor T cell macrochimerism showed high graft-versus-host to host-versus-graft clone ratios.

The repertoire was sequenced with immunoSEQ multiplex PCR; TCRdb's copy has only in-frame clones and lacks some. Of 15,000 to 20,000 clones detected, approximately 83% appear once; the ten largest clones hold about 3.8%. From germline, CDR1 is SGDLS and CDR2 YYNGEE. The CDR3 has 13 amino acids. The V and J ends lost 6 bases and 5 bases respectively, with 14 bases between them. Graft samples were processed, releasing intraepithelial and lamina propria lymphocytes. For this clone: Antigen specificity is unknown.

This TCR was recovered from a human patient who received an intestinal transplant, so some T cells may come from the graft donor. The chain employs TRBV9 and TRBJ1-1; D gene uncertain. The material sequenced was ileum tissue, taken around 580 days after intestinal transplantation. CDR3 residues: CASIAQRVTEAFF. The CDR3 DNA sequence: TGTGCCAGCATCGCCCAAAGGGTGACTGAAGCTTTCTTT.